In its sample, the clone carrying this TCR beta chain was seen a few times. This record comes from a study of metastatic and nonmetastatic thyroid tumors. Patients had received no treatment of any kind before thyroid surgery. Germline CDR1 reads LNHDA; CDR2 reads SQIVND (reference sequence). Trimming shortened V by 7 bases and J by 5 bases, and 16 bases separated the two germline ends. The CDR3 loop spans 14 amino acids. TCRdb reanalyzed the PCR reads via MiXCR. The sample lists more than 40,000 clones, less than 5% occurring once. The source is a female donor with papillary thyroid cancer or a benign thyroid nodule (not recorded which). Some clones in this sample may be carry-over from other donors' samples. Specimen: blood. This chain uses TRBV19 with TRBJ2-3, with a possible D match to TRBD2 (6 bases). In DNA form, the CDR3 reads TGTGCCAGTATCTCACTAGCTCGGGTAGATACGCAGTATTTT. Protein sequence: CASISLARVDTQYF.